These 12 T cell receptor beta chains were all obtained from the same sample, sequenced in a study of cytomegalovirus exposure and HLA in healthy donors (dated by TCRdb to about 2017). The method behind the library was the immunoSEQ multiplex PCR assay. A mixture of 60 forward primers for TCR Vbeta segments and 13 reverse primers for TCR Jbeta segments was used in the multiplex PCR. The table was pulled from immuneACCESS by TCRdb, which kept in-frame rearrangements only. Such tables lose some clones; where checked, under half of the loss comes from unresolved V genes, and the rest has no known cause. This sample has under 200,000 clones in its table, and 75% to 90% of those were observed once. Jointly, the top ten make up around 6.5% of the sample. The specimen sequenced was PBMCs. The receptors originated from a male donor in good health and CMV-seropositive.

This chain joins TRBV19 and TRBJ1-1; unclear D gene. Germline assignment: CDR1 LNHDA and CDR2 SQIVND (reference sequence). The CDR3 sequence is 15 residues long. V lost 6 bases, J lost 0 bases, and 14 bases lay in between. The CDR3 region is CASRDLTHMNTEAFF. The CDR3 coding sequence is TGTGCCAGTAGGGATTTGACACACATGAACACTGAAGCTTTCTTT.

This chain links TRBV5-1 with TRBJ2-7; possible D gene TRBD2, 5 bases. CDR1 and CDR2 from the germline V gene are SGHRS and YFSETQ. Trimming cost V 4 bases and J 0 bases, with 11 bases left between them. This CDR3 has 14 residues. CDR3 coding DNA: TGCGCCAGCAGCCGGACTGCCACCTCCTACGAGCAGTACTTC. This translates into CASSRTATSYEQYF.

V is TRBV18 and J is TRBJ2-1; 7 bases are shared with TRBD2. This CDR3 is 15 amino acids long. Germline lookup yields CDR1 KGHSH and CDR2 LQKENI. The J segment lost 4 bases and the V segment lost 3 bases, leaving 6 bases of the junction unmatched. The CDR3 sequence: CASSPPLARYNEQFF. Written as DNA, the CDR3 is TGTGCCAGCTCACCCCCACTAGCGCGTTACAATGAGCAGTTCTTC.

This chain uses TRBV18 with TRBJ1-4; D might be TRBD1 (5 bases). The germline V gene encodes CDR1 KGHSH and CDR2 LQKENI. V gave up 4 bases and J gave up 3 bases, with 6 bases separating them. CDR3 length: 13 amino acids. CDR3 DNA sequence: TGTGCCAGCTCACGGGGGGCTAATGAAAAACTGTTTTTT. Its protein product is CASSRGANEKLFF. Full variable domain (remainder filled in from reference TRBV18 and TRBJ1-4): NAGVMQNPRHLVRRRGQEARLRCSPMKGHSHVYWYRQLPEEGLKFMVYLQKENIIDESGMPKERFSAEFPKEGPSILRIQQVVRGDSAAYFCASSRGANEKLFFGSGTQLSVL.

CDR3 nucleotides: TGTGCCAGCAGCCAATTAGACAGCTCCTATGGCTACACCTTC. Amino acids: CASSQLDSSYGYTF. The gene calls are TRBV14 and TRBJ1-2; D may be TRBD1 (5 bases). Germline CDR1 SGHDN, CDR2 FVKESK. The CDR3 sequence is 14 residues long. V dropped 2 bases and J dropped 4 bases, with 11 bases sitting between them.

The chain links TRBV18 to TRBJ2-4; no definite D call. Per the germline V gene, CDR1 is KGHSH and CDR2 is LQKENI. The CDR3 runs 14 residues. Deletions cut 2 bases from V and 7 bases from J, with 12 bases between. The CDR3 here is CASSPGTGNNIQYF. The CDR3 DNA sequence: TGTGCCAGCTCACCAGGAACGGGTAACAACATTCAGTACTTC.

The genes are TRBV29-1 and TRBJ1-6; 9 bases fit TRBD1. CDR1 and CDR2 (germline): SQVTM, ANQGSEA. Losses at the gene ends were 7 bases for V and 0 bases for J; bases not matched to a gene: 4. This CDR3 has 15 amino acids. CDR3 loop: CSARTGDSYNSPLHF. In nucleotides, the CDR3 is TGCAGCGCCCGGACAGGGGACTCCTATAATTCACCCCTCCACTTT.

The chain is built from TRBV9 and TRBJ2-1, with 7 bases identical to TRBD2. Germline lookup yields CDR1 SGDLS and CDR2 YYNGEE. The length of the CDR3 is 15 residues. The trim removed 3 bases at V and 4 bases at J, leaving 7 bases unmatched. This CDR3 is CASSARASGYNEQFF. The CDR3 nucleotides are TGTGCCAGCAGCGCCCGGGCTAGCGGATACAATGAGCAGTTCTTC.

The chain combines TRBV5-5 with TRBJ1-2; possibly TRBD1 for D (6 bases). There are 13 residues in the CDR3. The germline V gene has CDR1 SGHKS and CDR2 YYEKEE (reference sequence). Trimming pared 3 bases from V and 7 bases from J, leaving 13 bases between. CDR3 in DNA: TGTGCCAGCAGCTCCCGGGACATCCCTGGCTACACCTTC. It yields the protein CASSSRDIPGYTF.

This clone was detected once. The DNA for the CDR3 is TGTGCCAGCAGGCCAGGGGTCCCGGACGAGCAGTACTTC. Translating gives CASRPGVPDEQYF. J is TRBJ2-7 and V is TRBV27, with D perhaps matching TRBD1 (6 bases). Germline V gives CDR1 MNHEY, CDR2 SMNVEV (reference sequence). This CDR3 region has 13 residues. Trimming removed 6 bases from V and 5 bases from J, with 14 bases in between.

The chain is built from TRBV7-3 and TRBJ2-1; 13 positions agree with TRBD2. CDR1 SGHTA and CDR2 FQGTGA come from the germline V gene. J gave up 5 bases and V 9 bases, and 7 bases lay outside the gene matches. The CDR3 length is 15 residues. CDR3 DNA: TGTGCCAGTAGAGGGACTAGCGGGATGGACAATGAGCAGTTCTTC. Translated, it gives CASRGTSGMDNEQFF. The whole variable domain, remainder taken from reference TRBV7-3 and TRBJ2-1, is GAGVSQTPSNKVTEKGKYVELRCDPISGHTALYWYRQSLGQGPEFLIYFQGTGAADDSGLPNDRFFAVRPEGSVSTLKIQRTERGDSAVYLCASRGTSGMDNEQFFGPGTRLTVL.

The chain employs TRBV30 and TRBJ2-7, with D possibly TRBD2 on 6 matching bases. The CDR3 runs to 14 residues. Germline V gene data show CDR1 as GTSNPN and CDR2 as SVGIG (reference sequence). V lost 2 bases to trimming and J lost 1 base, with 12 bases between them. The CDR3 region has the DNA TGTGCCTGGAGTCGGGGTGGAGGGTCCTACGAGCAGTACTTC. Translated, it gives CAWSRGGGSYEQYF.